The 14 T cell receptor beta chains given below trace back to one sample, sequenced in a study of T cells after yellow fever vaccination. TCRdb redid the calling of the 5' RACE reads with MiXCR, one entry per CDR3 protein. The sample includes roughly 70,000 distinct CDR3 sequences, around 7.3% of them seen just once. The sample here was CD8+ T cells sorted from PBMCs, taken on the day of the yellow fever booster vaccination. The source is a young man who received the YFV17D yellow fever vaccine.

The chain carries TRBV5-1 and TRBJ2-7; D might be TRBD2 (5 bases). Germline V gene data show CDR1 as SGHRS and CDR2 as YFSETQ. This CDR3 contains 13 residues. Trimming took off 3 bases at V and 7 bases at J, with 14 bases between the two ends. The DNA of the CDR3 is TGCGCCAGCAGCTCTGGACTTGCTGGGGAGCAGTACTTC. Its protein is CASSSGLAGEQYF. The full variable domain, with the rest looked up from reference TRBV5-1 and TRBJ2-7, is KAGVTQTPRYLIKTRGQQVTLSCSPISGHRSVSWYQQTPGQGLQFLFEYFSETQRNKGNFPGRFSGRQFSNSRSEMNVSTLELGDSALYLCASSSGLAGEQYFGPGTRLTVT.

This clonotype was observed a few times. J is TRBJ2-2 and V is TRBV7-2; a weak D match, TRBD2 (6 bases). CDR1 and CDR2 (germline): SGHTA, FQGNSA. V was clipped by 6 bases and J by 2 bases, with 19 bases between them. This CDR3 contains 17 residues. The CDR3 DNA is TGTGCCAGCAGTCCAATAGGGACTCCTGGCAACACCGGGGAGCTGTTTTTT. Its protein product is CASSPIGTPGNTGELFF.

The chain links TRBV30 to TRBJ2-7; possibly TRBD1 for D (5 bases). The CDR3 spans 13 residues. Trimming left V 0 bases short and J 7 bases short, with 13 bases between. Germline-derived CDR1 and CDR2 are GTSNPN and SVGIG (reference sequence). CDR3 loop: CAWSVGAYGEQYF. DNA for the CDR3: TGTGCCTGGAGTGTAGGGGCCTACGGGGAGCAGTACTTC.

This clonotype was seen at least ten times. CDR3 sequence: CASSSIYEQYF. The CDR3, as DNA: TGTGCCAGCAGCTCTATATACGAGCAGTACTTC. This chain links TRBV27 with TRBJ2-7; D unclear. V was trimmed by 6 bases and J by 4 bases, leaving 7 bases between them. Germline loops: CDR1 MNHEY, CDR2 SMNVEV (reference sequence). This CDR3 spans 11 amino acids.

The chain has TRBV27 and TRBJ2-2, with 7 bases matching TRBD1. Unmatched junction bases numbered 14, after V lost 3 bases and J lost 7 bases. The CDR3 runs 17 residues. Germline V lookup: CDR1 MNHEY, CDR2 SMNVEV (reference sequence). CDR3 sequence: CASSFGGYRGRDGELFF. The CDR3 bases are TGTGCCAGCAGTTTTGGGGGATACAGGGGACGGGACGGGGAGCTGTTTTTT.

The rearrangement links TRBV10-3 to TRBJ2-1; 10 bases match TRBD2. Trimming removed 2 bases from V and 6 bases from J; junction bases left unmatched: 16. CDR1 and CDR2 from the germline V gene are ENHRY and SYGVKD. This CDR3 comprises 19 residues. CDR3 loop: CAISEGGVLAGADFNEQFF. The CDR3 region has the DNA TGTGCCATCAGTGAGGGCGGGGTTCTAGCGGGAGCCGACTTCAATGAGCAGTTCTTC.

This clonotype was seen a handful of times. The chain uses TRBV11-2 and TRBJ2-5, with D possibly being TRBD1 (5 bases). Germline loops: CDR1 SGHAT, CDR2 FQNNGV. The V end was cut by 2 bases, the J end by 5 bases, with 12 bases between. This CDR3 contains 14 residues. The CDR3 is CASSLKGLGETQYF. Written as DNA, the CDR3 is TGTGCCAGCAGCTTAAAGGGGCTTGGCGAGACCCAGTACTTC.

This clonotype was seen more than once but under ten times. V usage is TRBV12-3 or TRBV12-4 and J usage is TRBJ2-1, with 13 bases that match TRBD2. The CDR3 consists of 16 residues. V lost 6 bases and J lost 4; bases outside the gene matches: 6. The CDR3 loop is CASSKGLAGTYNEQFF. Written as DNA, the CDR3 is TGTGCCAGCAGCAAGGGACTAGCGGGGACATACAATGAGCAGTTCTTC.

This clonotype was recorded many times. The chain recombines TRBV11-2 with TRBJ2-1; 13 bases align to TRBD2. Unmatched junction bases numbered 10, after V lost 5 bases and J lost 9 bases. Germline loops: CDR1 SGHAT, CDR2 FQNNGV. The CDR3 consists of 16 residues. This chain's CDR3 is CASSPPTSGRAVEQFF. The CDR3 bases are TGTGCCAGCAGCCCCCCCACTAGCGGGAGGGCCGTTGAGCAGTTCTTC. Supplemented by reference TRBV11-2 and TRBJ2-1, the full variable domain reads EAGVAQSPRYKIIEKRQSVAFWCNPISGHATLYWYQQILGQGPKLLIQFQNNGVVDDSQLPKDRFSAERLKGVDSTLKIQPAKLEDSAVYLCASSPPTSGRAVEQFFGPGTRLTVL.

This clonotype has ten or more counts. This chain connects TRBV11-2 to TRBJ2-5; 12 nucleotides line up with TRBD1. Germline assignment: CDR1 SGHAT and CDR2 FQNNGV. The CDR3 runs 16 residues. The ends lost 2 bases at V and 4 bases at J; junction bases unmatched: 5. The CDR3 spells CASSLLGQGARETQYF. The CDR3 DNA reads TGTGCCAGCAGCTTACTGGGACAGGGGGCTCGAGAGACCCAGTACTTC.

This clonotype was counted between two and nine times. The chain carries TRBV29-1 and TRBJ2-7, with D hard to call. CDR3 length equals 13 residues. With 0 bases removed from V and 7 bases from J, the gap between germline ends came to 13 bases. In germline, CDR1 is SQVTM, CDR2 ANQGSEA. CDR3 sequence (DNA): TGCAGCGTTGAAGATGTTGGGGTTGGGGAGCAGTACTTC. Translating gives CSVEDVGVGEQYF.

This clonotype was counted only a few times. The genes are TRBV29-1 and TRBJ2-5; no definite D call. CDR1 is SQVTM, CDR2 ANQGSEA, per germline. The CDR3 consists of 13 residues. Trimming removed 3 bases from V and 0 bases from J, with 8 bases in between. CDR3 in DNA: TGCAGCGTTGATTTTCGGGACCAAGAGACCCAGTACTTC. Translation: CSVDFRDQETQYF. Using reference TRBV29-1 and TRBJ2-5 for the parts outside the CDR3, the full variable domain is SAVISQKPSRDICQRGTSLTIQCQVDSQVTMMFWYRQQPGQSLTLIATANQGSEATYESGFVIDKFPISRPNLTFSTLTVSNMSPEDSSIYLCSVDFRDQETQYFGPGTRLLVL.

This clonotype was detected many times. The genes are TRBV12-3 or TRBV12-4 and TRBJ2-1; 7 bases align to TRBD2. V dropped 6 bases and J dropped 8; count of bases not matched to a gene: 4. The CDR3 spans 12 residues. CDR3 residues: CASRKTSHEQFF. CDR3 coding DNA: TGTGCCAGCAGGAAGACTAGCCATGAGCAGTTCTTC.

This clonotype was seen repeatedly, ten times or more. The V and J genes are TRBV14 and TRBJ2-7; 9 bases match TRBD1. V shed 6 bases and J 5 bases; nucleotides not matched to a gene: 8. CDR3 length: 14 amino acids. Germline-derived CDR1 and CDR2 are SGHDN and FVKESK. CDR3 amino acids: CASSWQQGADEQYF. The CDR3 nucleotides read TGTGCCAGCAGTTGGCAACAGGGGGCAGACGAGCAGTACTTC.